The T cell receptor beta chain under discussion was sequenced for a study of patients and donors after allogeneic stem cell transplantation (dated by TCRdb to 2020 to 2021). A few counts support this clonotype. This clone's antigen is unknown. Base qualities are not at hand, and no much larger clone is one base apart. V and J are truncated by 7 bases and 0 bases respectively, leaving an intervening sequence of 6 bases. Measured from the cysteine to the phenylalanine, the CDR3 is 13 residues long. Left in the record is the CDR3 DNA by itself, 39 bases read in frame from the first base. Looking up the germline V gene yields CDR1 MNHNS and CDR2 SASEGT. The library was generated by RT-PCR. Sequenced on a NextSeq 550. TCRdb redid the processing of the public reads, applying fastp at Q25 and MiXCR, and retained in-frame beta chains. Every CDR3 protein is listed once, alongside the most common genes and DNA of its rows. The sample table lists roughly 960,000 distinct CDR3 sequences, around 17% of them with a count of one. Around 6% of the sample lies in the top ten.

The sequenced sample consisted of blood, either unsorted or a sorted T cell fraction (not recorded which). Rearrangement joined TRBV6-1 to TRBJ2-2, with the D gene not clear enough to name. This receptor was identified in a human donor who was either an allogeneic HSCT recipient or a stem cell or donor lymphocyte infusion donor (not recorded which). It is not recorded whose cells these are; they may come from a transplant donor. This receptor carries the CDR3 CASTQPNTGELFF. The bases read TGTGCCAGCACCCAACCGAACACCGGGGAGCTGTTTTTT.